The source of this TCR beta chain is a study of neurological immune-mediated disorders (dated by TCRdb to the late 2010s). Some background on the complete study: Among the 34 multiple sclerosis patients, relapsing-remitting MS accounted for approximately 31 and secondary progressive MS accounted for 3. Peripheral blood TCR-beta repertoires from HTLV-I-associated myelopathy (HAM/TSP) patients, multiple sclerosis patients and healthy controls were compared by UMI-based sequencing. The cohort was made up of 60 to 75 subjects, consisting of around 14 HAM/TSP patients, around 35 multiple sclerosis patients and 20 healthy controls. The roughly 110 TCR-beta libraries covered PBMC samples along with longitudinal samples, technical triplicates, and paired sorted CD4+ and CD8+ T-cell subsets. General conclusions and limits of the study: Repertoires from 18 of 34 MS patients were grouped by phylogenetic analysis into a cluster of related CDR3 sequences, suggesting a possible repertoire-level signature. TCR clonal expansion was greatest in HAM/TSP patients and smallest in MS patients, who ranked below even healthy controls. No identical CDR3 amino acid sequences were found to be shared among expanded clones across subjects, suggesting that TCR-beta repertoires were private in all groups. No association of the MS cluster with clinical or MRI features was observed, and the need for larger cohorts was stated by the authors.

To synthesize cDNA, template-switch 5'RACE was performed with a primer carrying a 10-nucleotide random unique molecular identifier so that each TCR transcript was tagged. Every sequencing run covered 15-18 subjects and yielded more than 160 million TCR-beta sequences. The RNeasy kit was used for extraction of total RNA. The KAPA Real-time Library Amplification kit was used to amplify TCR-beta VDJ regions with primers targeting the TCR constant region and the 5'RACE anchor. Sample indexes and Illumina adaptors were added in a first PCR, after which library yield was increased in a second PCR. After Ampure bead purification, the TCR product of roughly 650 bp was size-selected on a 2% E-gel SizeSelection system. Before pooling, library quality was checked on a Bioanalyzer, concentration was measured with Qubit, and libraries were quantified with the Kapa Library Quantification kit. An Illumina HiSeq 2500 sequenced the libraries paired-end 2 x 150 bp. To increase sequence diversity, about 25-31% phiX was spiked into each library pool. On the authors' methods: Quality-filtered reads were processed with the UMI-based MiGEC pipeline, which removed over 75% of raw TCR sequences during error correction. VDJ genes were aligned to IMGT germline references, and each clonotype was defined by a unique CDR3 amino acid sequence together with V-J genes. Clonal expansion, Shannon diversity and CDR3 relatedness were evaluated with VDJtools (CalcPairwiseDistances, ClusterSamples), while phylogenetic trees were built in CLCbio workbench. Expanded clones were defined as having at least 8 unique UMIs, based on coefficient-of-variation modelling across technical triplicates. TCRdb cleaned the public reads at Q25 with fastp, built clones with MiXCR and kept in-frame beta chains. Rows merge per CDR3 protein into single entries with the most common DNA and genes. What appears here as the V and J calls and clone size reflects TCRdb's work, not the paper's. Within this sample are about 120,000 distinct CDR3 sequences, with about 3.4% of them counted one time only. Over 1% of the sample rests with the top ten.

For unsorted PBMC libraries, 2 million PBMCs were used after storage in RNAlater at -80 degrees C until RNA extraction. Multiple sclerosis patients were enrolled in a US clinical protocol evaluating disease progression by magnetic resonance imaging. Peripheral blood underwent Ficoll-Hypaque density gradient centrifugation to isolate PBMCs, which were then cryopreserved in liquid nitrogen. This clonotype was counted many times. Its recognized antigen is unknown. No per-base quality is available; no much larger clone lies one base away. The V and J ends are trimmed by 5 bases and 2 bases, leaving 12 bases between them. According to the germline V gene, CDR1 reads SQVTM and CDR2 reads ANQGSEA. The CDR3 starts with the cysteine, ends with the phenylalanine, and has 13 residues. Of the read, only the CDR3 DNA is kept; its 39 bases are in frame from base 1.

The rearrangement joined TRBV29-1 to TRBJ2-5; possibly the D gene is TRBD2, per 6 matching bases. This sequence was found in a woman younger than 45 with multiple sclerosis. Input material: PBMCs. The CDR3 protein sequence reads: CSVRTGAQETQYF. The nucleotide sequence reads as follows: TGCAGCGTTCGGACGGGAGCACAAGAGACCCAGTACTTC.